What follows describes a single TCR beta chain. About 0.5 to 1 ug RNA was reverse transcribed with random hexamers. Amplification of TCR beta CDR3 across 54 Vbeta and 13 Jbeta was performed with immunoSEQ multiplex PCR. Via MiXCR, TCRdb re-called the immunoSEQ multiplex PCR reads, giving one row per CDR3 protein. The table lists about 120,000 distinct CDR3 sequences, approximately 90% of them singletons. The V and J ends lost 6 bases and 0 bases, in that order; junction bases with no gene match: 4. CDR3 length: 15 amino acids. Germline-derived CDR1 and CDR2 are MNHEY and SVGAGI. This entry is derived from a study of CD8 T cells in Susac syndrome. TCR beta sequencing was performed on blood CD8+ and CD4+ T cells.

The chain couples TRBV6-5 to TRBJ2-1, with 8 bases matching TRBD2. The sample taken for sequencing was CD8+ T cells from PBMCs. The sequence derives from a human donor in good health. CDR3 sequence: CASRYLAGSYNEQFF. The DNA for the CDR3 is TGTGCCAGCAGGTATCTAGCGGGCTCCTACAATGAGCAGTTCTTC.